Presented here are 9 T cell receptor beta chains from one specimen sequenced in a study of blood T cell repertoires in COVID-19. Data came from immunoSEQ multiplex PCR; TCRdb stores just in-frame clones and leaves some out. The sample records 52,000 or so clones, 85% to 90% being singletons. The sequenced material came from peripheral blood. The source is a man between 60 and 75 years old with active COVID-19.

The rearrangement joins TRBV9 to TRBJ2-7; D is uncertain. Trimming left V 0 bases short and J 6 bases short, with 10 bases between. Germline V gene sequence: CDR1 SGDLS, CDR2 YYNGEE. The CDR3 is made up of 13 amino acids. The CDR3 sequence is CASSVGGLTEQYF. In nucleotides, the CDR3 is TGTGCCAGCAGCGTAGGAGGTCTCACCGAGCAGTACTTC.

V gene TRBV11-2 combines with J gene TRBJ2-7, with a weak D call TRBD2 (5 bases). In germline, CDR1 is SGHAT, CDR2 FQNNGV. V shed 9 bases and J shed 4 bases, with 19 bases lying between them. This CDR3 spans 14 amino acids. CDR3 DNA sequence: TGTGCCAGTGCTTCGTCTGGGAGTAGGTACGAGCAGTACTTC. Translated, it gives CASASSGSRYEQYF.

The chain couples TRBV10-3 to TRBJ2-3; 11 bases map to TRBD1. Germline V gene data show CDR1 as ENHRY and CDR2 as SYGVKD. Trimming cost V 6 bases and J 5 bases; bases outside gene matches: 4. The CDR3 length is 14 residues. The CDR3 spells CAIRRTGGVDTQYF. The CDR3 nucleotides are TGTGCCATCAGGAGGACAGGGGGCGTAGATACGCAGTATTTT.

The chain employs TRBV7-2 and TRBJ2-1; 8 bases align to TRBD1. The V gene's germline CDR1 is SGHTA and CDR2 FQGNSA. J gave up 0 bases and V 5 bases, and 6 bases lay outside the gene matches. The CDR3 is 16 amino acids. CDR3 nucleotide sequence: TGTGCCAGCAGCGCAGGGGGCTATAGCTCCTACAATGAGCAGTTCTTC. This sequence encodes CASSAGGYSSYNEQFF.

The chain uses TRBV9 and TRBJ2-5; TRBD2 matches 7 bases. CDR3 length equals 16 residues. V dropped 4 bases and J dropped 4; count of bases not matched to a gene: 13. Germline CDR1 is SGDLS and CDR2 is YYNGEE. CDR3: CASSSSPGGVAETQYF. DNA of the CDR3: TGTGCCAGCAGCTCAAGTCCTGGGGGGGTGGCAGAGACCCAGTACTTC.

The chain is built from TRBV4-1 and TRBJ2-1; D perhaps matches TRBD1 (5 bases). Germline values: CDR1 MGHRA, CDR2 YSYEKL. The CDR3 runs 13 residues. The V and J ends lost 0 bases and 9 bases respectively, with 9 bases between them. The CDR3 coding sequence is TGCGCCAGCAGCCAAGATTGGGGCAGTGAGCAGTTCTTC. It encodes CASSQDWGSEQFF.

The chain couples TRBV2 to TRBJ1-6; no definite D call. Looked up from germline, CDR1 is SNHLY and CDR2 is FYNNEI. Trimming stripped 7 bases from V and 7 bases from J, with 8 bases between. This CDR3 has 12 residues. CDR3 bases: TGTGCCAGCACCAGAACCAATTCACCCCTCCACTTT. It yields the protein CASTRTNSPLHF. Drawing the rest from reference TRBV2 and TRBJ1-6, the complete variable domain is EPEVTQTPSHQVTQMGQEVILRCVPISNHLYFYWYRQILGQKVEFLVSFYNNEISEKSEIFDDQFSVERPDGSNFTLKIRSTKLEDSAMYFCASTRTNSPLHFGNGTRLTVT.

As regards this clone: Other DNA sequences in the sample encode the same CDR3. The V and J genes are TRBV7-2 and TRBJ1-2; no reliable D call. Germline CDR1 SGHTA, CDR2 FQGNSA. Trimming cost V 1 base and J 4 bases, with 7 bases left between them. The CDR3 is made up of 13 amino acids. CDR3 protein: CASSLDRSYGYTF. Here the CDR3 DNA reads TGTGCCAGCAGCTTAGATAGGAGCTATGGCTACACCTTC.

The V gene is TRBV5-5, the J gene TRBJ2-6; D gene ambiguous. The CDR3 has 16 residues. The germline V and J ends were trimmed by 4 bases and 0 bases, with 11 bases remaining between them. The germline V gene encodes CDR1 SGHKS and CDR2 YYEKEE (reference sequence). The CDR3 region is CASSPFGSSGANVLTF. In nucleotides, the CDR3 is TGTGCCAGCAGCCCGTTCGGGTCCTCTGGGGCCAACGTCCTGACTTTC.